This T cell receptor (beta chain) was captured in a study of blood T cell repertoires in COVID-19. Original methodology: Amplification of reference gene primers was used by the study to estimate nucleated cell counts. Assay: immunoSEQ multiplex PCR; the TCRdb copy retains only in-frame clones and omits some. For V, J and clone size, that table is used; D and trimming come from the DNA. The sample yields about 260,000 clones, under 95% seen once. The CDR3 has 17 residues. In germline, CDR1 is SGHRS, CDR2 YFSETQ. Trimming pared 4 bases from V and 1 base from J, leaving 21 bases between. Sequenced input: PBMCs or T cells enriched from blood (not recorded which). The chain recombines TRBV5-1 with TRBJ2-7; the D gene is possibly TRBD1 (7 bases). The receptor was isolated from a man between 40 and 49 years old who had been exposed to COVID-19. CDR3 amino acids: CASSEGTVGSGSYEQYF. DNA for the CDR3: TGCGCCAGCAGCGAGGGGACAGTCGGGAGCGGTTCCTACGAGCAGTACTTC.